This T cell receptor beta chain was sequenced during a study of blood T cell repertoires in COVID-19. Study-wide background: T cells, B-cell-depleted T cells, or PBMCs supplied cDNA or gDNA.

As handled by the study authors: It was from reference gene primer amplification that nucleated cell counts were estimated. Measured with immunoSEQ multiplex PCR; TCRdb has only the in-frame clones, and not every one. That table furnishes V, J and clone size, whereas the DNA furnished D and trimming. The sample holds about 140,000 clones; around 83% are singletons and the top ten take about 8.9%. Trimming stripped 3 bases from V and 1 base from J, with 9 bases between. The CDR3 spans 13 residues. Germline lookup yields CDR1 GTSNPN and CDR2 SVGIG (reference sequence). This TCR derives from a young man with COVID-19, enrolled during active disease. The specimen was peripheral blood. The V and J genes are TRBV30 and TRBJ1-1; no definite D call. CDR3 sequence: CAWREGWNTEAFF. The CDR3 nucleotides read TGTGCCTGGAGGGAGGGATGGAACACTGAAGCTTTCTTT.